Only one count was recorded for the clone carrying this TCR beta chain. The antigen is not known. This CDR3 is 14 amino acids long. Germline V gene sequence: CDR1 SNHLY, CDR2 FYNNEI. J lost 4 bases, V lost 5 bases, and 4 bases had no gene match. Use of 60 Vbeta and 13 Jbeta primers characterized the PCR. TCRdb keeps only in-frame clones here, not all; method: immunoSEQ multiplex PCR. The table includes 280,000 or so clones, roughly 89% detected once. The sample originates from a study of cytomegalovirus exposure and HLA in healthy donors. General study results and limits: Most TCR sequences were uncommon, yet certain public TCRs appeared in many donors.

This clonotype was sampled from a woman in her late teens or twenties in good health and CMV-seronegative. The chain couples TRBV2 to TRBJ2-7; 11 positions match TRBD1. Sample: PBMCs. The CDR3 bases are TGTGCCAGCAGTCGGACAGGGGGCGGTTACGAGCAGTACTTC. As protein: CASSRTGGGYEQYF.